Listed below are T cell receptor beta chains from one sample, sequenced in a study of molecular identifiers for immune sequencing clone quantification. Using its own MiXCR run on the PCR reads, TCRdb lists one record per CDR3 protein. The sample records over 600,000 distinct CDR3 sequences, 20% being singletons. Sequenced: naive CD8+ T cells from blood, with Jurkat cell RNA spiked in. The receptor source for this set is a human donor in good health. Some libraries in this study had Jurkat cell RNA spiked in. Both conserved end residues are part of each CDR3.

>TRBV13|TRBJ1-3
CASSSRTDSGNTIYF
>TRBV28|TRBJ2-7
CASSWASGTFEQYF
>TRBV28|TRBJ2-3
CASSPGTADTQYF
>TRBV7-9|TRBJ2-1
CASSPATGTNENEQFF
>TRBV5-4|TRBJ2-7
CASSSGTNPYEQYF
>TRBV28|TRBJ2-1
CASSPGSSYNERFF
>TRBV27|TRBJ1-5
CASSPLRQHSNQPQHF
>TRBV28|TRBJ2-1
CASSTNTGTSGRNEQFF
>TRBV6-5|TRBJ1-2
CASSYTGKEGYTF
>TRBV4-3|TRBJ1-3
CASSQDPLLSGNTIYF
>TRBV12-3/TRBV12-4|TRBJ2-7
CASSLSRGQNEQYF
>TRBV9|TRBJ1-5
CASSAGVDIRNQPQHF
>TRBV5-6|TRBJ1-1
CASSLSWGERTEAFF
>TRBV6-5|TRBJ1-1
CASSSWRRRFVTEAFF
>TRBV20-1|TRBJ2-7
CSARDPDRTHEQYF
>TRBV2|TRBJ2-2
CASSPGSYTGELFF
>TRBV6-5|TRBJ1-2
CASSKQGFYGYTF
>TRBV5-1|TRBJ2-3
CASSPRLAGSTDTRYF
>TRBV16|TRBJ2-3
CASSQSALAVGDTQYF
>TRBV15|TRBJ1-1
CATSRGGHMNTEAFF
>TRBV19|TRBJ2-7
CASSISGQGWTAYEQYF
>TRBV9|TRBJ2-6
CASSSSSSGANVLTF
>TRBV23-1|TRBJ1-3
CASRHGGNTIYF
>TRBV14|TRBJ1-1
CASSQDEAFF
>TRBV9|TRBJ2-5
CASSSGSLETQYF
>TRBV27|TRBJ2-5
CASSNILNRAQETQYF
>TRBV13|TRBJ1-3
CASSPDSSFSGNTIYF
>TRBV30|TRBJ2-7
CAWSVAGFVYEQYF
>TRBV27|TRBJ2-7
CASRISSGAGYEQYF
>TRBV12-3/TRBV12-4|TRBJ2-3
CASSLFLRGGTDTQYF
>TRBV9|TRBJ2-2
CASSVGDLANTGELFF
>TRBV27|TRBJ2-7
CASSPNTITGQNYEQYF
>TRBV5-1|TRBJ2-7
CASSLAGYNEQYF
>TRBV29-1|TRBJ1-1
CSVEVTGNTEAFF
>TRBV11-2|TRBJ2-7
CASSSKTGGTYEQYF
>TRBV20-1|TRBJ2-7
CSARSTSGTSYEQYF
>TRBV4-3|TRBJ2-3
CASSQDLLDYRNTDTQYF
>TRBV20-1|TRBJ1-5
CSAYDGDSNQPQHF
>TRBV6-1|TRBJ1-5
CASSDRQRINQPQHF
>TRBV7-9|TRBJ2-7
CASSLEGGGQYF
>TRBV30|TRBJ2-5
CAWSVPPGLAVLGGTQYF
>TRBV14|TRBJ1-1
CASSPQGWLEAFF